This T cell receptor (beta chain) was obtained from a study of T cells in Graves' hyperthyroidism and ophthalmopathy. This clonotype was detected a few times. A read error may produce the germline difference seen at one junction end. Graves' hyperthyroidism without ophthalmopathy progression within 18 months was termed stable. CDR1 and CDR2 from the germline V gene are DFQATT and SNEGSKA (reference sequence). This CDR3 is built from 17 residues. Amplified regions were TCR beta CDR3 sequences from RNA transcripts. The HTBI primer set was used in a first-round RT-PCR of the TCR CDR3. Each CDR3 protein gets one entry after TCRdb re-called the multiplex PCR reads with MiXCR. This table holds 500,000 to 750,000 distinct CDR3 sequences, approximately 15% found once.

This clonotype was obtained from a young woman with Graves' hyperthyroidism. The specimen sequenced was blood. V usage is TRBV20-1 and J usage is TRBJ2-7; 8 nucleotides line up with TRBD2. The CDR3 spells CSARGRPIAGITYEQHF. The CDR3 DNA follows: TGCAGTGCTAGGGGACGGCCAATAGCGGGAATCACCTACGAGCAGCACTTC.